A selection of T cell receptor beta chains follows, all from one sample in a study of blood T cell repertoires in COVID-19. Clones were sequenced by immunoSEQ multiplex PCR, and TCRdb holds only the in-frame ones, with some missing. The repertoire consists of 55,000 to 65,000 clones, with more than 70% occurring once and the leading ten covering about 7%. The sequenced sample was peripheral blood. Every receptor here comes from a man aged 55 to 70 with active or convalescent COVID-19. The CDR3 runs from the conserved cysteine through the conserved F or W. The order of the fields is D gene, J gene, V gene, clone size, CDR3 protein, CDR3 DNA. D genes are given only for firm matches. Part of the rows lack a size; the others show once, few, many or a class for expanded clones.

d_call: TRBD2
j_call: TRBJ2-4
v_call: TRBV5-4
clone_size: NA
cdr3_aa: CASSLAVAGGRDIQYF
cdr3_nt: TGTGCCAGCAGCTTGGCGGTAGCGGGGGGGAGGGACATTCAGTACTTC

d_call: NA
j_call: TRBJ1-1
v_call: TRBV19
clone_size: NA
cdr3_aa: CASSTLTGKAAFF
cdr3_nt: TGTGCCAGTAGTACCCTCACAGGGAAGGCAGCTTTCTTT

d_call: TRBD1
j_call: TRBJ1-1
v_call: TRBV6-2/TRBV6-3
clone_size: NA
cdr3_aa: CASSSTGIGMIEAFF
cdr3_nt: TGTGCCAGCAGTTCGACAGGGATTGGAATGATTGAAGCTTTCTTT

d_call: TRBD2
j_call: TRBJ2-6
v_call: TRBV5-5
clone_size: NA
cdr3_aa: CASGLAGASGANVLTF
cdr3_nt: TGTGCCAGCGGGCTAGCGGGGGCCTCTGGGGCCAACGTCCTGACTTTC

d_call: NA
j_call: TRBJ1-3
v_call: TRBV19
clone_size: few
cdr3_aa: CASSIDTTNSGNTIYF
cdr3_nt: TGTGCCAGTAGTATTGACACCACGAACTCTGGAAACACCATATATTTT

d_call: NA
j_call: TRBJ1-2
v_call: TRBV15
clone_size: NA
cdr3_aa: CATSRDRTGGVMHGYTF
cdr3_nt: TGTGCCACCAGCAGAGATCGAACTGGAGGAGTGATGCATGGCTACACCTTC

d_call: TRBD1
j_call: TRBJ1-1
v_call: TRBV10-1
clone_size: NA
cdr3_aa: CASIGGQGVGTEAFF
cdr3_nt: TGCGCCAGCATCGGTGGACAGGGAGTAGGCACTGAAGCTTTCTTT

d_call: NA
j_call: TRBJ1-2
v_call: TRBV2
clone_size: many
cdr3_aa: CASTDNYGYTF
cdr3_nt: TGTGCCAGCACAGATAACTATGGCTACACCTTC

d_call: NA
j_call: TRBJ1-6
v_call: TRBV7-2
clone_size: NA
cdr3_aa: CASSLMSDSPLHF
cdr3_nt: TGTGCCAGCAGCTTAATGAGTGATTCACCCCTCCACTTT

d_call: NA
j_call: TRBJ1-3
v_call: TRBV30
clone_size: NA
cdr3_aa: CALSSGNTIYF
cdr3_nt: TGTGCTCTTAGCTCTGGAAACACCATATATTTT

d_call: TRBD1
j_call: TRBJ1-1
v_call: TRBV5-1
clone_size: NA
cdr3_aa: CASSLAYRGDTEAFF
cdr3_nt: TGCGCCAGCAGCTTGGCTTACAGGGGTGACACTGAAGCTTTCTTT

d_call: TRBD1
j_call: TRBJ1-2
v_call: TRBV6-5
clone_size: NA
cdr3_aa: CASRGQGDYNYGYTF
cdr3_nt: TGTGCCAGCAGAGGACAGGGGGACTACAACTATGGCTACACCTTC

d_call: NA
j_call: TRBJ2-1
v_call: TRBV3-1/TRBV3-2
clone_size: NA
cdr3_aa: CASSQIAGSSYNEQFF
cdr3_nt: TGTGCCAGCAGCCAAATCGCGGGGAGCTCCTACAATGAGCAGTTCTTC

d_call: TRBD1
j_call: TRBJ2-5
v_call: TRBV27
clone_size: NA
cdr3_aa: CASSPTPTGAETQYF
cdr3_nt: TGTGCCAGCAGTCCAACACCCACAGGGGCCGAGACCCAGTACTTC

d_call: NA
j_call: TRBJ1-2
v_call: TRBV4-3
clone_size: NA
cdr3_aa: CASSQDRGNYGYTF
cdr3_nt: TGCGCCAGCAGCCAAGATAGAGGAAACTATGGCTACACCTTC

d_call: TRBD1
j_call: TRBJ2-1
v_call: TRBV14
clone_size: NA
cdr3_aa: CASSQRPGQVYNEQFF
cdr3_nt: TGTGCCAGCAGCCAGAGGCCCGGACAGGTATACAATGAGCAGTTCTTC

d_call: TRBD2
j_call: TRBJ2-3
v_call: TRBV29-1
clone_size: NA
cdr3_aa: CSAGGGRGTDTQYF
cdr3_nt: TGCAGCGCCGGCGGGGGGCGAGGCACAGATACGCAGTATTTT

d_call: NA
j_call: TRBJ1-1
v_call: TRBV2
clone_size: once
cdr3_aa: CASSEEAGNTEAFF
cdr3_nt: TGTGCCAGCAGTGAAGAGGCAGGGAACACTGAAGCTTTCTTT

d_call: NA
j_call: TRBJ2-5
v_call: TRBV7-9
clone_size: NA
cdr3_aa: CASRNVLTGPETQYF
cdr3_nt: TGTGCCAGCAGGAACGTTCTAACAGGGCCAGAGACCCAGTACTTC

d_call: TRBD2
j_call: TRBJ2-1
v_call: TRBV28
clone_size: NA
cdr3_aa: CASSLSRAGGPGEQFF
cdr3_nt: TGTGCCAGCAGCCTCTCAAGAGCGGGGGGGCCTGGTGAGCAGTTCTTC

d_call: NA
j_call: TRBJ2-7
v_call: TRBV11-2
clone_size: NA
cdr3_aa: CASSLWTDPYEQYF
cdr3_nt: TGTGCCAGCAGCTTATGGACAGACCCCTACGAGCAGTACTTC

d_call: TRBD1
j_call: TRBJ1-1
v_call: TRBV5-4
clone_size: NA
cdr3_aa: CASSPNRGRAFF
cdr3_nt: TGTGCCAGCAGCCCAAACAGGGGGCGAGCTTTCTTT

d_call: NA
j_call: TRBJ1-5
v_call: TRBV19
clone_size: NA
cdr3_aa: CASREDRRGQPQHF
cdr3_nt: TGTGCCAGTAGGGAGGATCGGCGGGGTCAGCCCCAGCATTTT

d_call: TRBD1
j_call: TRBJ2-7
v_call: TRBV6-5
clone_size: NA
cdr3_aa: CASSYSSRGTYEQYF
cdr3_nt: TGTGCCAGCAGTTACTCGAGCAGGGGGACCTACGAGCAGTACTTC

d_call: NA
j_call: TRBJ2-7
v_call: TRBV20-1
clone_size: NA
cdr3_aa: CSASSGDEQYF
cdr3_nt: TGCAGTGCTAGTTCGGGGGACGAGCAGTACTTC

d_call: TRBD2
j_call: TRBJ2-7
v_call: TRBV5-4
clone_size: NA
cdr3_aa: CASSPPGLAGSGEQYF
cdr3_nt: TGTGCCAGCAGCCCCCCGGGATTAGCGGGGTCGGGCGAGCAGTACTTC

d_call: TRBD1
j_call: TRBJ1-1
v_call: TRBV5-1
clone_size: NA
cdr3_aa: CASSLDSRGNVPFF
cdr3_nt: TGCGCCAGCAGCTTGGATTCCAGGGGGAACGTCCCTTTCTTT

d_call: NA
j_call: TRBJ2-7
v_call: TRBV7-9
clone_size: NA
cdr3_aa: CASSATVSYEQYF
cdr3_nt: TGTGCCAGCAGCGCCACAGTCTCCTACGAGCAGTACTTC

d_call: TRBD2
j_call: TRBJ2-1
v_call: TRBV5-4
clone_size: NA
cdr3_aa: CASSLAGLAGGNEQFF
cdr3_nt: TGTGCCAGCAGCTTGGCCGGACTAGCGGGAGGGAATGAGCAGTTCTTC

d_call: TRBD1
j_call: TRBJ1-6
v_call: TRBV10-2
clone_size: NA
cdr3_aa: CASSGGQGYNSPLHF
cdr3_nt: TGCGCCAGCAGTGGGGGACAGGGGTATAATTCACCCCTCCACTTT

d_call: TRBD1
j_call: TRBJ2-5
v_call: TRBV18
clone_size: NA
cdr3_aa: CASTTDRQETQYF
cdr3_nt: TGTGCCAGCACCACGGACAGGCAAGAGACCCAGTACTTC

d_call: TRBD1
j_call: TRBJ1-5
v_call: TRBV6-4
clone_size: NA
cdr3_aa: CASSQDRDQPQHF
cdr3_nt: TGTGCCAGCAGTCAAGACAGGGATCAGCCCCAGCATTTT

d_call: TRBD2
j_call: TRBJ2-1
v_call: TRBV10-3
clone_size: NA
cdr3_aa: CAISGTSNEQFF
cdr3_nt: TGTGCCATCAGTGGGACTAGCAATGAGCAGTTCTTC

d_call: NA
j_call: TRBJ1-1
v_call: TRBV6-5
clone_size: few
cdr3_aa: CASKGTGKNTEAFF
cdr3_nt: TGTGCCAGCAAAGGCACAGGGAAGAACACTGAAGCTTTCTTT

d_call: NA
j_call: TRBJ1-5
v_call: TRBV6-5
clone_size: NA
cdr3_aa: CASRGEGFRNQPQHF
cdr3_nt: TGTGCCAGCAGGGGGGAGGGTTTTAGGAATCAGCCCCAGCATTTT

d_call: NA
j_call: TRBJ2-7
v_call: TRBV5-1
clone_size: NA
cdr3_aa: CASSLGQGLDEQYF
cdr3_nt: TGCGCCAGCAGCTTGGGGCAGGGTCTGGACGAGCAGTACTTC

d_call: NA
j_call: TRBJ1-1
v_call: TRBV15
clone_size: NA
cdr3_aa: CATSRAGTQNTEAFF
cdr3_nt: TGTGCCACCAGCAGAGCCGGGACACAGAACACTGAAGCTTTCTTT

d_call: TRBD2
j_call: TRBJ2-1
v_call: TRBV20-1
clone_size: few
cdr3_aa: CSASAGLAGGYNEQFF
cdr3_nt: TGCAGTGCTAGTGCTGGCCTAGCGGGGGGGTACAATGAGCAGTTCTTC

d_call: NA
j_call: TRBJ1-5
v_call: TRBV19
clone_size: NA
cdr3_aa: CASSGTEQGNQPQHF
cdr3_nt: TGTGCCAGTAGTGGGACCGAACAGGGAAATCAGCCCCAGCATTTT

d_call: TRBD2
j_call: TRBJ2-1
v_call: TRBV19
clone_size: once
cdr3_aa: CASSSGSAYNEQFF
cdr3_nt: TGTGCCAGTAGTAGCGGGAGTGCCTACAATGAGCAGTTCTTC

d_call: TRBD2
j_call: TRBJ2-1
v_call: TRBV7-9
clone_size: NA
cdr3_aa: CASSPPGGNYNEQFF
cdr3_nt: TGTGCCAGCAGCCCCCCGGGAGGTAACTACAATGAGCAGTTCTTC

d_call: TRBD2
j_call: TRBJ2-1
v_call: TRBV9
clone_size: once
cdr3_aa: CASSVAVAGGIQFF
cdr3_nt: TGTGCCAGCAGCGTAGCGGTAGCGGGGGGAATTCAGTTCTTC

d_call: TRBD2
j_call: TRBJ2-7
v_call: TRBV19
clone_size: NA
cdr3_aa: CASSTRGGSSYEQYF
cdr3_nt: TGTGCCAGTAGTACCCGGGGGGGGAGCTCCTACGAGCAGTACTTC

d_call: NA
j_call: TRBJ2-2
v_call: TRBV5-1
clone_size: once
cdr3_aa: CASSLGGPDTGELFF
cdr3_nt: TGCGCCAGCAGCCTCGGGGGGCCAGACACCGGGGAGCTGTTTTTT